Following are 19 T cell receptor beta chains from one sample sequenced in a study of radiotherapy plus CTLA-4 blockade in lung cancer. Measured with immunoSEQ multiplex PCR; TCRdb has only the in-frame clones, and not every one. The data hold about 49,000 clones, with around 69% observed a single time. Sample: peripheral blood, taken from a patient treated with radiotherapy plus ipilimumab. The receptors shown here come from a human donor with non-small cell lung cancer who had stable disease on radiotherapy plus ipilimumab.

Worth noting for this clone: Its ends do not fully match the called genes, so a read error is possible. The chain has TRBV6-6 and TRBJ1-2, with 9 bases identical to TRBD1. Germline lookup yields CDR1 MNHNY and CDR2 SVGAGI (reference sequence). The CDR3 contains 15 residues. Written as DNA, the CDR3 is TGTGCCAGCACCTCACCCGACAGGGGGGACTATGGCTGCACCTTC. Translation gives CASTSPDRGDYGCTF.

The chain joins TRBV29-1 to TRBJ2-5; 7 bases are shared with TRBD2. In germline, CDR1 is SQVTM, CDR2 ANQGSEA. Unmatched junction bases numbered 4, after V lost 4 bases and J lost 2 bases. The CDR3 length is 13 residues. CDR3 amino acids: CSVGLAVQETQYF. Written as DNA, the CDR3 is TGCAGCGTTGGTCTAGCGGTACAAGAGACCCAGTACTTC.

CDR3 protein: CSAEDAAEQFF. Written as DNA, the CDR3 is TGCAGTGCTGAAGACGCTGCTGAGCAGTTCTTC. The chain recombines TRBV20-1 with TRBJ2-1; D not resolved. The germline CDR1 and CDR2 sequences are DFQATT and SNEGSKA (reference sequence). V was clipped by 5 bases and J by 9 bases, with 11 bases between them. There are 11 residues in the CDR3.

This clone was recorded a few times. The chain uses TRBV5-1 and TRBJ1-4; D remains unclear. V was shortened by 2 bases and J by 8 bases, with 13 bases between the two germline ends. The V gene's germline CDR1 is SGHRS and CDR2 YFSETQ. CDR3 size: 14 residues. CDR3 sequence: CASSFSEPDEKLFF. As DNA, the CDR3 is TGCGCCAGCAGCTTTTCGGAACCGGACGAAAAACTGTTTTTT.

The chain has TRBV19 and TRBJ2-1, with 8 nucleotides matching TRBD2. V lost 5 bases, J lost 1 base, and 4 bases stayed unmatched. Germline V CDR1 and CDR2: LNHDA, SQIVND (reference sequence). The CDR3 runs to 15 residues. The chain's CDR3 is CASSPREGSYNEQFF. CDR3 nucleotides: TGTGCCAGTAGTCCCCGGGAGGGATCCTACAATGAGCAGTTCTTC.

The rearrangement joins TRBV5-4 to TRBJ1-2, with D unclear. CDR1 is SGHNT, CDR2 YYREEE, per germline (reference sequence). V shed 7 bases and J shed 1 base, with 17 bases lying between them. This CDR3 spans 15 amino acids. The CDR3 DNA is TGTGCCAGCGGAACCACGGGTCAGATTAACTATGGCTACACCTTC. As protein: CASGTTGQINYGYTF.

V is TRBV2 and J is TRBJ1-1, with D uncertain. Germline V CDR1 and CDR2: SNHLY, FYNNEI. Trimming shortened V by 7 bases and J by 2 bases, and 5 bases separated the two germline ends. CDR3 size: 11 residues. The CDR3 loop is CASNANTEAFF. The CDR3 DNA is TGTGCCAGCAATGCAAACACTGAAGCTTTCTTT.

This clone showed up just once. The chain employs TRBV19 and TRBJ2-1; 8 nucleotides align to TRBD2. Germline V gives CDR1 LNHDA, CDR2 SQIVND (reference sequence). The CDR3 contains 18 residues. Losses at the gene ends were 0 bases for V and 10 bases for J; bases not matched to a gene: 17. CDR3 DNA sequence: TGTGCCAGTAGTATAGATCGGCCTAGCGGGTTCACGCCAAGAGAGCAGTTCTTC. As protein: CASSIDRPSGFTPREQFF.

This clone was detected a few times. V and J are TRBV18 and TRBJ2-5, with unresolved D. Deletions cut 3 bases from V and 2 bases from J, with 10 bases between. Germline assignment: CDR1 KGHSH and CDR2 LQKENI. The CDR3 contains 14 residues. The DNA of the CDR3 is TGTGCCAGCTCACCTTACACTCCTCAAGAGACCCAGTACTTC. Protein sequence: CASSPYTPQETQYF.

The chain has TRBV4-3 and TRBJ1-2; maybe TRBD1 (5 bases). The CDR3 sequence is 14 residues long. Per germline, CDR1 LGHNA and CDR2 YSLEER. With 1 base removed from V and 6 bases from J, the gap between germline ends came to 12 bases. Here the CDR3 DNA reads TGCGCCAGCAGCCAAGTTCCAGGGCAAGATGGCTACACCTTC. It is translated as CASSQVPGQDGYTF.

Points on this clone: An end of the junction does not agree with germline; a read error may underlie this. This specimen includes other DNA sequences encoding the same CDR3. This chain connects TRBV13 to TRBJ1-2; possibly TRBD1 for D (5 bases). The CDR3 sequence is 15 residues long. Germline CDR1 is PRHDT and CDR2 is FYEKMQ (reference sequence). CDR3 sequence reads: CASSAGPGGGYGYTF. CDR3 nucleotides: TGCGCCAGCAGCGCGGGACCGGGGGGGGGCTATGGCTACACCTTC.

The V call is TRBV6-5, the J call TRBJ1-2; perhaps TRBD1 as D (5 bases). V was cut by 7 bases and J by 4 bases, with 13 bases left in between. This CDR3 spans 13 amino acids. Germline V lookup: CDR1 MNHEY, CDR2 SVGAGI. The CDR3 DNA follows: TGTGCCAGCACCGTAGACAGACTCTATGGCTACACCTTC. Protein sequence: CASTVDRLYGYTF.

This clone came up once. The chain combines TRBV7-2 with TRBJ2-6; D unresolved. Trimming removed 5 bases at V and 0 bases at J, with 5 bases between. The CDR3 loop spans 14 amino acids. Germline V CDR1 and CDR2: SGHTA, FQGNSA. The CDR3 nucleotides are TGTGCCAGCAGCCGGAGCTCTGGGGCCAACGTCCTGACTTTC. Translating it yields CASSRSSGANVLTF.

The chain employs TRBV29-1 and TRBJ1-2; D is perhaps TRBD1 (6 bases). The V gene's germline CDR1 is SQVTM and CDR2 ANQGSEA. The CDR3 is 17 amino acids. Between the trimmed V and J ends, which lost 7 bases and 6 bases, there was a span of 30 bases. CDR3 in amino acids: CSAYQILLRQVGDGYTF. As DNA, the CDR3 is TGCAGCGCCTATCAGATATTACTCCGACAGGTTGGGGATGGCTACACCTTC.

This sequence joins TRBV11-3 and TRBJ2-7; TRBD2 aligns across 11 bases. The junction had 14 bases not matched to a gene; V was cut back by 4 bases and J by 3 bases. Germline V gene data show CDR1 as SGHNT and CDR2 as YENEEA. The CDR3 is 18 amino acids. CDR3 DNA sequence: TGTGCCAGCAGCTCCCCTAGCGGGGGGCAGACTAACTACTACGAGCAGTACGTC. Protein sequence: CASSSPSGGQTNYYEQYV.

V is TRBV11-2 and J is TRBJ1-1; the D is unclear. This CDR3 region has 13 residues. V was shortened by 5 bases and J by 0 bases, with 7 bases between the two germline ends. CDR1 SGHAT and CDR2 FQNNGV come from the germline V gene. The CDR3 DNA is TGTGCCAGCAGCATCAGAATGAACACTGAAGCTTTCTTT. Protein: CASSIRMNTEAFF.

The chain is built from TRBV7-9 and TRBJ1-6, with 8 nucleotides matching TRBD1. Germline V gene sequence: CDR1 SEHNR, CDR2 FQNEAQ (reference sequence). Unmatched junction bases numbered 12, after V lost 5 bases and J lost 9 bases. This CDR3 is 16 amino acids long. CDR3 sequence reads: CASSLGQGVMGSPLHF. As DNA, the CDR3 is TGTGCCAGCAGCCTAGGACAGGGAGTTATGGGTTCACCCCTCCACTTT.

The chain is built from TRBV27 and TRBJ2-3; D is perhaps TRBD1 or TRBD2 (6 bases each). Germline CDR1 reads MNHEY; CDR2 reads SMNVEV (reference sequence). The CDR3 extends over 14 amino acids. V lost 6 bases to trimming and J lost 0 bases, with 10 bases between them. The CDR3 bases are TGTGCCAGCAGACGGGGGCCAAGCACAGATACGCAGTATTTT. It specifies CASRRGPSTDTQYF.

The chain links TRBV28 to TRBJ2-7; TRBD2 agrees at 9 bases. The CDR3 length is 14 residues. Germline CDR1 MDHEN, CDR2 SYDVKM. With V trimmed by 7 bases and J by 3 bases, 7 bases remained unmatched. As DNA, the CDR3 is TGTGCCAGCAACGAAGCGGGGGGACTCTACGAGCAGTACGTC. Translating gives CASNEAGGLYEQYV.